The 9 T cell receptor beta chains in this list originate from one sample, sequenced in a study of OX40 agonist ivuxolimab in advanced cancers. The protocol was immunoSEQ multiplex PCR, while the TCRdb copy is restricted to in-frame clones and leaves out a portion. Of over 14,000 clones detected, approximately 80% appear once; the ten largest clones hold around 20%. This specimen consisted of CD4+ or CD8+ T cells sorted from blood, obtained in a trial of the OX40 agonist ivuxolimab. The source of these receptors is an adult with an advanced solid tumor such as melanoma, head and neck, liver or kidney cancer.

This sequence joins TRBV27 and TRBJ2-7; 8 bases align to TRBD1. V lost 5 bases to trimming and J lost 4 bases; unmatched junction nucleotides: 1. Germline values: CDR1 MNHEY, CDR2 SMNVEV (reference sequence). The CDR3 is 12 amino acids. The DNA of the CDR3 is TGTGCCAGCAGTGGACAGGGATACGAGCAGTACTTC. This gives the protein CASSGQGYEQYF.

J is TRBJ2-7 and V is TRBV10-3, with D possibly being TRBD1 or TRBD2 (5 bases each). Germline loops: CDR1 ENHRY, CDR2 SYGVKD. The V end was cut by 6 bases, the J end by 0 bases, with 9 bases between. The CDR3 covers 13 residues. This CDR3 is CAISRDGSYEQYF. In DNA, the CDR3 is TGTGCCATCAGCCGGGACGGCTCCTACGAGCAGTACTTC.

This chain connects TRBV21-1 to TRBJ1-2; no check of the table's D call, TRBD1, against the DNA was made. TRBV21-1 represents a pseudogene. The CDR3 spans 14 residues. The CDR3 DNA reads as TGTGCCAGCAGCAAAGTAAGGGTAGGGGATGGCTACACCTTC. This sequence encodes CASSKVRVGDGYTF.

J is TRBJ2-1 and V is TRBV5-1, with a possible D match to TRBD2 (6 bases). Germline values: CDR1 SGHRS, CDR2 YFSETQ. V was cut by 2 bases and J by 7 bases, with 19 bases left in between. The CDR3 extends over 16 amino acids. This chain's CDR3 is CASSLNFRGGPNEQFF. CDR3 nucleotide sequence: TGCGCCAGCAGCTTAAATTTCCGCGGAGGGCCGAATGAGCAGTTCTTC.

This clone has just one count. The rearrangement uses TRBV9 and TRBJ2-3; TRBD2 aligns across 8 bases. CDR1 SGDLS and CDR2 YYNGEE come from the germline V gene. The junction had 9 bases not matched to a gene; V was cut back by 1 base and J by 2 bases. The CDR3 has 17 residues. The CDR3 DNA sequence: TGTGCCAGCAGCGTAACCCCACTAGCGGAGGACACAGATACGCAGTATTTT. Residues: CASSVTPLAEDTDTQYF.

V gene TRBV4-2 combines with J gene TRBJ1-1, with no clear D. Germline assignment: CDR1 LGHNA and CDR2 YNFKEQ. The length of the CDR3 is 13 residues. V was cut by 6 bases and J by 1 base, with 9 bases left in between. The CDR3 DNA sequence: TGTGCCAGCAGATCTAGGGAGAACACTGAAGCTTTCTTT. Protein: CASRSRENTEAFF.

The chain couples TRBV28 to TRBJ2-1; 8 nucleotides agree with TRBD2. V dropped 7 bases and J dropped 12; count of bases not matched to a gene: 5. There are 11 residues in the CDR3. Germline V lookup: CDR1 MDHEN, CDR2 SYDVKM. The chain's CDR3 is CASTPGGAQFF. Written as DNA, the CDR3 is TGTGCCAGCACCCCCGGGGGGGCGCAGTTCTTC.

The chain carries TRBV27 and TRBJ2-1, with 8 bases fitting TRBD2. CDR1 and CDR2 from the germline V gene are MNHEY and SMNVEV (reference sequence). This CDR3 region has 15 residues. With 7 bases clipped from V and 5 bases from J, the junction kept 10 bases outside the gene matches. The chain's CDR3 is CASTLFPSGHNEQFF. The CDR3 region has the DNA TGTGCCAGCACCTTATTCCCTAGCGGGCACAATGAGCAGTTCTTC.

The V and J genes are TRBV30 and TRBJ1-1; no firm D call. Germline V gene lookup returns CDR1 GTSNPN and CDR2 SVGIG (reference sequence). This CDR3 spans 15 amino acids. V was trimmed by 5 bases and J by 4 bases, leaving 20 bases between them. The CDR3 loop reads CAWASTGRGSTEAFF. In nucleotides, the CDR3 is TGTGCCTGGGCTTCGACCGGGCGAGGGTCCACTGAAGCTTTCTTT.